The 28 T cell receptor beta chains listed next were all sequenced from one sample in a study of blood T cell repertoires in COVID-19. Sequencing was performed with immunoSEQ multiplex PCR; in TCRdb, only in-frame clones are kept and a portion is missing. The sample gives about 260,000 clones, 70% to 85% of which show up once; about 2% is in the top ten. Material: peripheral blood. These receptors originate from a woman older than 75 with acute or convalescent COVID-19.

V usage is TRBV7-2 and J usage is TRBJ2-1; tentatively, D is TRBD2 (6 bases). CDR1 and CDR2 (germline): SGHTA, FQGNSA. The CDR3 is made up of 15 amino acids. Trimming removed 5 bases from V and 7 bases from J, with 18 bases in between. The CDR3 region has the DNA TGTGCCAGCAGCCCTAGAGGAGGGCCCCCTAATGAGCAGTTCTTC. This codes for CASSPRGGPPNEQFF.

This chain uses TRBV7-2 with TRBJ1-3; 7 bases are a match to TRBD1. V dropped 1 base and J dropped 2; count of bases not matched to a gene: 2. The germline gives CDR1 SGHTA, CDR2 FQGNSA. The CDR3 totals 15 residues. CDR3 nucleotide sequence: TGTGCCAGCAGCTTAGATCAGGGGGCTGGAAACACCATATATTTT. This sequence encodes CASSLDQGAGNTIYF.

This chain joins TRBV28 and TRBJ1-1; 8 bases fit TRBD1. This CDR3 region has 16 residues. Germline CDR1 MDHEN, CDR2 SYDVKM. Losses at the gene ends were 3 bases for V and 2 bases for J; bases not matched to a gene: 8. CDR3 sequence (DNA): TGTGCCAGCAGTTTTGTTGGACAGGGAGTAAACACTGAAGCTTTCTTT. It codes for CASSFVGQGVNTEAFF.

The chain joins TRBV5-1 to TRBJ2-3; 10 bases map to TRBD2. V was pared by 9 bases and J by 3 bases, with 7 bases of the junction left unmatched. This CDR3 has 14 residues. CDR1 is SGHRS, CDR2 YFSETQ, per germline. The chain's CDR3 is CATQSGGATDTQYF. The CDR3 nucleotides read TGCGCCACACAAAGCGGGGGGGCGACAGATACGCAGTATTTT.

This clone was counted between two and nine times. This chain links TRBV6-6 with TRBJ2-7; no clear D gene. With 2 bases removed from V and 0 bases from J, the gap between germline ends came to 8 bases. Germline V gene sequence: CDR1 MNHNY, CDR2 SVGAGI (reference sequence). The CDR3 sequence is 14 residues long. Here the CDR3 DNA reads TGTGCCAGCAGTTACGCGGCGTACTCCTACGAGCAGTACTTC. As protein: CASSYAAYSYEQYF.

The genes are TRBV19 and TRBJ2-7; D is unresolved. In germline, CDR1 is LNHDA, CDR2 SQIVND (reference sequence). Trimming took off 4 bases at V and 2 bases at J, with 12 bases between the two ends. There are 14 residues in the CDR3. The chain's CDR3 is CASSTTRLPYEQYF. CDR3 in DNA: TGTGCCAGTAGTACCACCCGACTCCCCTACGAGCAGTACTTC.

This clone was counted ten times or more. The V call is TRBV5-1, the J call TRBJ2-3; 10 bases agree with TRBD1. V lost 4 bases and J lost 5; bases outside the gene matches: 7. Germline values: CDR1 SGHRS, CDR2 YFSETQ. This CDR3 is 15 amino acids long. CDR3: CASSNRDRGGDTQYF. DNA for the CDR3: TGCGCCAGCAGCAACCGGGACAGGGGAGGAGATACGCAGTATTTT.

V gene TRBV11-3 combines with J gene TRBJ1-3; D unresolved. This CDR3 has 15 amino acids. V shed 3 bases and J shed 0 bases, with 9 bases lying between them. CDR1 SGHNT and CDR2 YENEEA come from the germline V gene. Written as DNA, the CDR3 is TGTGCCAGCAGCTTTTTCCCTTTCTCTGGAAACACCATATATTTT. This gives the protein CASSFFPFSGNTIYF.

V usage is TRBV18 and J usage is TRBJ2-1, with TRBD2 matching 8 bases. The length of the CDR3 is 15 residues. CDR1 KGHSH and CDR2 LQKENI come from the germline V gene. With V trimmed by 3 bases and J by 3 bases, 4 bases remained unmatched. CDR3 nucleotides: TGTGCCAGCTCACCTGGCGGGGGGCACTACAATGAGCAGTTCTTC. The encoded protein is CASSPGGGHYNEQFF.

The chain is built from TRBV10-3 and TRBJ2-3, with 8 bases identical to TRBD2. The CDR3 covers 15 residues. Germline CDR1 is ENHRY and CDR2 is SYGVKD. V trimming: 3 bases; J trimming: 2 bases; junction bases outside the gene matches: 4. CDR3 bases: TGTGCCATCAGTGATGGGCGGGGGGACACAGATACGCAGTATTTT. As protein: CAISDGRGDTDTQYF.

The DNA for the CDR3 is TGTGCCAGCAGCATCGGACTAGCGGGAGCGGGACAAGAGACCCAGTACTTC. Protein: CASSIGLAGAGQETQYF. The genes are TRBV7-3 and TRBJ2-5; TRBD2 agrees at 13 bases. Germline V gene sequence: CDR1 SGHTA, CDR2 FQGTGA. CDR3 length equals 17 residues. The trim removed 5 bases at V and 2 bases at J, leaving 8 bases unmatched. Variable domain in full (rest from reference TRBV7-3 and TRBJ2-5): GAGVSQTPSNKVTEKGKYVELRCDPISGHTALYWYRQSLGQGPEFLIYFQGTGAADDSGLPNDRFFAVRPEGSVSTLKIQRTERGDSAVYLCASSIGLAGAGQETQYFGPGTRLLVL.

This rearrangement joins TRBV5-1 to TRBJ1-3; D unclear. Trimming pared 4 bases from V and 2 bases from J, leaving 13 bases between. CDR1 SGHRS and CDR2 YFSETQ come from the germline V gene. This CDR3 comprises 15 residues. CDR3 sequence reads: CASSAELATGNTIYF. The CDR3 DNA reads TGCGCCAGCAGCGCTGAGTTAGCCACTGGAAACACCATATATTTT. Using reference TRBV5-1 and TRBJ1-3 for the parts outside the CDR3, the full variable domain is KAGVTQTPRYLIKTRGQQVTLSCSPISGHRSVSWYQQTPGQGLQFLFEYFSETQRNKGNFPGRFSGRQFSNSRSEMNVSTLELGDSALYLCASSAELATGNTIYFGEGSWLTVV.

The chain links TRBV7-2 to TRBJ2-7; 9 nucleotides line up with TRBD1. Germline-derived CDR1 and CDR2 are SGHTA and FQGNSA. The CDR3 runs 16 residues. V lost 5 bases, J lost 0 bases, and 8 bases stayed unmatched. CDR3 region: CASSHGQGHPSYEQYF. DNA for the CDR3: TGTGCCAGCAGCCATGGACAGGGGCATCCCTCCTACGAGCAGTACTTC.

In this sample, this clone turned up a few times. The rearrangement links TRBV5-1 to TRBJ1-4; D remains ambiguous. The CDR3 spans 15 residues. The germline V gene has CDR1 SGHRS and CDR2 YFSETQ. Trimming shortened V by 0 bases and J by 2 bases, and 8 bases separated the two germline ends. This chain's CDR3 is CASSLGGLTNEKLFF. For the CDR3, the DNA is TGCGCCAGCAGCTTGGGAGGGTTGACTAATGAAAAACTGTTTTTT.

This clone came up once. The chain employs TRBV23-1 and TRBJ1-1; no reliable D call. TRBV23-1 is an ORF, and what it does is uncertain. This CDR3 contains 13 residues. The germline V and J ends were trimmed by 7 bases and 1 base, with 10 bases remaining between them. The CDR3 coding sequence is TGCGCCAGCAATGGACTGACGAACACTGAAGCTTTCTTT. The encoded protein is CASNGLTNTEAFF.

This clone was picked up one time. This chain links TRBV6-6 with TRBJ2-7; possibly TRBD2 for D (5 bases). CDR1 is MNHNY, CDR2 SVGAGI, per germline (reference sequence). There are 15 residues in the CDR3. V lost 4 bases to trimming and J lost 0 bases, with 13 bases between them. The CDR3 protein is CASSSSPGNSYEQYF. CDR3 in DNA: TGTGCCAGCAGTTCTTCTCCGGGAAACTCCTACGAGCAGTACTTC.

DNA of the CDR3: TGCGCCAGCAGCTTGGGACAGGGACCCTCCTACGAGCAGTACTTC. Amino acids: CASSLGQGPSYEQYF. The chain uses TRBV5-1 and TRBJ2-7; 7 bases are a match to TRBD1. The germline V gene has CDR1 SGHRS and CDR2 YFSETQ. The CDR3 runs to 15 residues. V dropped 0 bases and J dropped 0; count of bases not matched to a gene: 3.

The V call is TRBV14, the J call TRBJ2-7; TRBD2 is a possible D gene (5 bases). V was clipped by 1 base and J by 7 bases, with 14 bases between them. The CDR3 is 14 amino acids. Per germline, CDR1 SGHDN and CDR2 FVKESK. The CDR3: CASSQAGTRREQYF. In DNA, the CDR3 is TGTGCCAGCAGCCAAGCGGGAACACGGAGAGAGCAGTACTTC.

In this sample, this clone turned up a few times. Other DNA sequences within the sample encode an identical CDR3. The chain combines TRBV5-4 with TRBJ2-7, with TRBD2 identical over 16 bases. After removal of 4 bases from V and 7 bases from J, the junction contained 5 bases not matched to a gene. There are 15 residues in the CDR3. Germline values: CDR1 SGHNT, CDR2 YYREEE (reference sequence). In DNA form, the CDR3 reads TGTGCCAGCAGCCAGGGACTAGCGGGAGGGCGAGAGCAGTACTTC. Translated, it gives CASSQGLAGGREQYF.

V is TRBV5-5 and J is TRBJ2-1; TRBD2 matches at 14 bases. Germline CDR1 is SGHKS and CDR2 is YYEKEE (reference sequence). The CDR3 consists of 15 residues. The J segment lost 7 bases and the V segment lost 4 bases, leaving 4 bases of the junction unmatched. CDR3: CASSATSGRGNEQFF. The CDR3 DNA follows: TGTGCCAGCAGCGCGACTAGCGGGAGGGGGAATGAGCAGTTCTTC.

The genes are TRBV19 and TRBJ1-1; TRBD1 matches at 8 bases. Germline CDR1 and CDR2: LNHDA and SQIVND (reference sequence). The ends lost 6 bases at V and 6 bases at J; junction bases unmatched: 9. The CDR3 is 14 amino acids. This CDR3 reads CASRFTSDRAEAFF. The CDR3 DNA reads TGTGCCAGTAGATTTACCTCGGACAGGGCTGAAGCTTTCTTT. The full variable domain, completed using reference TRBV19 and TRBJ1-1, is DGGITQSPKYLFRKEGQNVTLSCEQNLNHDAMYWYRQDPGQGLRLIYYSQIVNDFQKGDIAEGYSVSREKKESFPLTVTSAQKNPTAFYLCASRFTSDRAEAFFGQGTRLTVV.

The chain recombines TRBV5-1 with TRBJ2-1; 7 positions match TRBD2. CDR3 length equals 15 residues. Trimming took 3 bases from V and 9 from J; bases not matched to a gene: 12. Germline CDR1 is SGHRS and CDR2 is YFSETQ. The CDR3 DNA is TGCGCCAGCAGCTCCCTTTGGCGGGAGCGGACTGAGCAGTTCTTC. Amino acid sequence: CASSSLWRERTEQFF.

The gene calls are TRBV28 and TRBJ1-4; 8 positions agree with TRBD1. V was clipped by 3 bases and J by 0 bases; unmatched bases: 0. The germline V gene encodes CDR1 MDHEN and CDR2 SYDVKM. The CDR3 runs 15 residues. CDR3 amino acids: CASSLDRATNEKLFF. The CDR3 DNA reads as TGTGCCAGCAGTTTGGACAGGGCAACTAATGAAAAACTGTTTTTT.

This chain connects TRBV24-1 to TRBJ2-3; 10 nucleotides line up with TRBD1. With 6 bases clipped from V and 0 bases from J, the junction kept 2 bases outside the gene matches. CDR1 is KGHDR, CDR2 SFDVKD, per germline. This CDR3 region has 15 residues. CDR3 in DNA: TGTGCCACCAGTCTGGGACAGGGGAGCACAGATACGCAGTATTTT. The encoded protein is CATSLGQGSTDTQYF.

The V gene is TRBV7-8, the J gene TRBJ2-7, with 9 bases matching TRBD2. CDR1 is SGHVS, CDR2 FQNEAQ, per germline. Unmatched junction bases numbered 6, after V lost 6 bases and J lost 0 bases. This CDR3 is built from 15 residues. CDR3 DNA: TGTGCCAGCAGGGCTAGCGGGGTTAGCTCCTACGAGCAGTACTTC. It specifies CASRASGVSSYEQYF.

CDR3 in amino acids: CASSLAPPSNTGELFF. Written as DNA, the CDR3 is TGTGCCAGCAGCTTAGCGCCGCCTAGCAACACCGGGGAGCTGTTTTTT. The gene calls are TRBV7-2 and TRBJ2-2; a possible D gene is TRBD2 (5 bases). V gave up 0 bases and J gave up 2 bases, with 10 bases separating them. Germline V CDR1 and CDR2: SGHTA, FQGNSA. The CDR3 spans 16 residues.

A note on this clone: The same CDR3 is also encoded by other DNA sequences in this sample. In nucleotides, the CDR3 is TGCGCCAGCAGCTTGGCTGGGAGCTCCTATAATTCACCCCTCCACTTT. Encoded protein: CASSLAGSSYNSPLHF. This chain links TRBV5-1 with TRBJ1-6; D is unclear. V was pared by 0 bases and J by 0 bases, with 7 bases between. The length of the CDR3 is 16 residues. The germline V gene encodes CDR1 SGHRS and CDR2 YFSETQ. The full variable domain, in which reference TRBV5-1 and TRBJ1-6 provide the parts outside the CDR3, is KAGVTQTPRYLIKTRGQQVTLSCSPISGHRSVSWYQQTPGQGLQFLFEYFSETQRNKGNFPGRFSGRQFSNSRSEMNVSTLELGDSALYLCASSLAGSSYNSPLHFGNGTRLTVT.

This clone has only one observation. The chain links TRBV5-4 to TRBJ1-2; 7 nucleotides align to TRBD1. CDR3 length: 16 residues. With 0 bases clipped from V and 2 bases from J, the junction kept 7 bases outside the gene matches. Looked up from germline, CDR1 is SGHNT and CDR2 is YYREEE (reference sequence). In DNA form, the CDR3 reads TGTGCCAGCAGCTTGGTAGGGACAGTAGCGAACTATGGCTACACCTTC. Translated: CASSLVGTVANYGYTF.